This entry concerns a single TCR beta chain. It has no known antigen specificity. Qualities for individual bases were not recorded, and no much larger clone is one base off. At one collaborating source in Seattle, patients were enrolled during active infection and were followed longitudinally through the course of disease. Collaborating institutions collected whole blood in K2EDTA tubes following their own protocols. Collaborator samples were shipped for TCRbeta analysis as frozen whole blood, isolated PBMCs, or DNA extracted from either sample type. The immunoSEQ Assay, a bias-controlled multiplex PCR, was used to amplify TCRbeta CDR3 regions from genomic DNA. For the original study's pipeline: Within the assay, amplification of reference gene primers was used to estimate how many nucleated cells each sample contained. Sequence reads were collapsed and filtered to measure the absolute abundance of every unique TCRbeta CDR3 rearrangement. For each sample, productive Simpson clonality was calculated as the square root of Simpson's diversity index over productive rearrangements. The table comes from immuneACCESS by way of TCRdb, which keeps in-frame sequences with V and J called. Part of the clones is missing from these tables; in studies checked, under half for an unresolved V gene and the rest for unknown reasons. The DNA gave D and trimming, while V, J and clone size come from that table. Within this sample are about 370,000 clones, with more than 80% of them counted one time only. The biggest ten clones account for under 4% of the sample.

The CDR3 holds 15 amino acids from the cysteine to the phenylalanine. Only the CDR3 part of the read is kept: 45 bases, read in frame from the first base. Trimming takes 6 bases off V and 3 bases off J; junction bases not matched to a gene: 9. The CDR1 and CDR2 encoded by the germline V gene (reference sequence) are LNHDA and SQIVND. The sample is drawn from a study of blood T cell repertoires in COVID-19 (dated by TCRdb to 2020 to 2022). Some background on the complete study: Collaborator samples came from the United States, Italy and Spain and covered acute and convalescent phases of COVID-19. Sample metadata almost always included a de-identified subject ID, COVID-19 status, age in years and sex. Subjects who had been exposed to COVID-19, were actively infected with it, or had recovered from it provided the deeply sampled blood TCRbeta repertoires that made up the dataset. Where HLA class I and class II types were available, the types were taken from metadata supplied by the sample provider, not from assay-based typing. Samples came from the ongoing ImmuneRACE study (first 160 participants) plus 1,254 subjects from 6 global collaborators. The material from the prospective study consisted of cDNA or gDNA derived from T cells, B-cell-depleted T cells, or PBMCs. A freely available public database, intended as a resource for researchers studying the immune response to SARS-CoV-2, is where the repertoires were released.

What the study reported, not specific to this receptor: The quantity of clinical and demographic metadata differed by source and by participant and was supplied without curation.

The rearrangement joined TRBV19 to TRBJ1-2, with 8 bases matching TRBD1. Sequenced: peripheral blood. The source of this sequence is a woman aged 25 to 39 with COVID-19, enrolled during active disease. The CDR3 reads CASSRLTGVDYGYTF. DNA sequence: TGTGCCAGTAGCAGACTGACAGGGGTCGACTATGGCTACACCTTC.